Given below is one T cell receptor beta chain in context. Its target is not known. The data stem from a study of shared clonotypes between healthy human individuals. General observations from the study: Non-shared clonotypes had lower generation probabilities than those shared by all four donors.

The protocol was immunoSEQ multiplex PCR, while the TCRdb copy is restricted to in-frame clones and leaves out a portion. The table has around 1,900,000 clones, about 93% seen once. Naivety among CD8 cells was defined by CD45RO negativity and positive CCR7 selection, thereby excluding terminally differentiated effector memory CD45RA+ cells. Sequencing used naive CD8+ T cells from PBMCs. This clonotype originated in a man aged 18 to 30 in good health. Some clones in this sample may be carry-over from other donors' samples.

The CDR3, as DNA: TGTGCCAGCAGTTACGACAGGGTACCCGTCTACGAGCAGTACTTC. Protein sequence: CASSYDRVPVYEQYF. The chain combines TRBV6-6 with TRBJ2-7, with TRBD1 identical over 7 bases. From germline, CDR1 is MNHNY and CDR2 SVGAGI (reference sequence). The CDR3 contains 15 residues. The J segment lost 3 bases and the V segment lost 2 bases, leaving 7 bases of the junction unmatched.